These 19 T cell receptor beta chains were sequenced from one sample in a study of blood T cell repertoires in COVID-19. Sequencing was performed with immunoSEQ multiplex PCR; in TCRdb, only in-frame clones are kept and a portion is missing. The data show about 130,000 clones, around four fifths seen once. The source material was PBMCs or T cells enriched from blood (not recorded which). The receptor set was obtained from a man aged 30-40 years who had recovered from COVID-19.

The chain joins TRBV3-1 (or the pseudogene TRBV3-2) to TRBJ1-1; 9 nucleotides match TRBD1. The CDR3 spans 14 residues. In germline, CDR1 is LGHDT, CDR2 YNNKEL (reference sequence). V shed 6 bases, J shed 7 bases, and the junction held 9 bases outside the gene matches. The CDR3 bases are TGTGCCAGCAGGCGCGTGTGGGGACAGGGTGAAGCTTTCTTT. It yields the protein CASRRVWGQGEAFF.

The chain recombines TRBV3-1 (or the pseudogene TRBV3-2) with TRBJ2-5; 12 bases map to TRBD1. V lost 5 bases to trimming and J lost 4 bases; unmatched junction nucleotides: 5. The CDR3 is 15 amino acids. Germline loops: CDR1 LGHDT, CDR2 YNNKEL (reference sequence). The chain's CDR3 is CASSSGTGGSETQYF. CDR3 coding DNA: TGTGCCAGCAGCAGCGGGACAGGGGGCTCAGAGACCCAGTACTTC.

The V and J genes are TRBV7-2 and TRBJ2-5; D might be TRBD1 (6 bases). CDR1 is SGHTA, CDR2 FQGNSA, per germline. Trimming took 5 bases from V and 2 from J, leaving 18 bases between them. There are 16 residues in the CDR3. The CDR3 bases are TGTGCCAGCAGCACCTACTTCTCAGGGGCGCAAGAGACCCAGTACTTC. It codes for CASSTYFSGAQETQYF.

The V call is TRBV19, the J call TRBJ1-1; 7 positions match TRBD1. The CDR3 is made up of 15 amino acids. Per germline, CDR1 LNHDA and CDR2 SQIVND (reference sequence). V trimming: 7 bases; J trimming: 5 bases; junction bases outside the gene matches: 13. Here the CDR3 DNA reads TGTGCCAGTAACCCAAGGGGGACAGTTATAACTGAAGCTTTCTTT. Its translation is CASNPRGTVITEAFF.

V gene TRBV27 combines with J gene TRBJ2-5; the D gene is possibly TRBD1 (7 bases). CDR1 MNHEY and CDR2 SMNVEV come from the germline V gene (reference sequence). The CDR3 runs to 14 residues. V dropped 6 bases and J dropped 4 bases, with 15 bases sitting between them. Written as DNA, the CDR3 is TGTGCCAGCAGGAGAACAGGGGAGGTAGAGACCCAGTACTTC. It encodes CASRRTGEVETQYF.

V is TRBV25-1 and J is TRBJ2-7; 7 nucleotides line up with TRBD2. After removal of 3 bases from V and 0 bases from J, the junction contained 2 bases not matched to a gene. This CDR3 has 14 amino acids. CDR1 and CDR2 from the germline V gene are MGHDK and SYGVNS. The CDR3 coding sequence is TGTGCCAGCAGTGACGGCGGGAGCTCCTACGAGCAGTACTTC. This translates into CASSDGGSSYEQYF.

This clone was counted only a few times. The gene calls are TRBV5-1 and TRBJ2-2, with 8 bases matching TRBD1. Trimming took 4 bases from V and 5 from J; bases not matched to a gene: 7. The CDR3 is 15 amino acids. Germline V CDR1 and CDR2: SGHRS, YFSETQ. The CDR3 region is CASSLRQGLTGELFF. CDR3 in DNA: TGCGCCAGCAGCCTAAGACAGGGGTTGACCGGGGAGCTGTTTTTT.

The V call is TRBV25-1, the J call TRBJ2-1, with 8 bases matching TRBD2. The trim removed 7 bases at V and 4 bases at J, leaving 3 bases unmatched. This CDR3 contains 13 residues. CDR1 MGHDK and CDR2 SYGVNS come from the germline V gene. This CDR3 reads CASMVAGYNEQFF. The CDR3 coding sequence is TGTGCCAGCATGGTAGCGGGATACAATGAGCAGTTCTTC.

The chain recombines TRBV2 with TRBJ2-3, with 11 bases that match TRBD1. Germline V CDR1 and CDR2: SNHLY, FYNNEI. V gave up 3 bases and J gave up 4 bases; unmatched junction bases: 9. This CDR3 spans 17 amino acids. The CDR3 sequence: CASSDRDRGSVADTQYF. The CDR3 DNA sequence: TGTGCCAGCAGTGATAGGGACAGGGGGTCGGTTGCAGATACGCAGTATTTT.

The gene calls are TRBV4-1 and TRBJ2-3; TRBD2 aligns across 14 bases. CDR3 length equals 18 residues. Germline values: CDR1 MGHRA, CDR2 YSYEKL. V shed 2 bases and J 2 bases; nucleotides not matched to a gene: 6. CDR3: CASSQTGLAGDFTDTQYF. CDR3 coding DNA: TGCGCCAGCAGCCAAACGGGACTAGCGGGGGATTTCACAGATACGCAGTATTTT.

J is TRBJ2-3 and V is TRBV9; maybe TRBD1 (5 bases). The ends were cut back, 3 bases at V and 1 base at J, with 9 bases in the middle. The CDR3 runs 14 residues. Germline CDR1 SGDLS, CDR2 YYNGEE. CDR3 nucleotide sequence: TGTGCCAGCAGCGCCAGGGTTGGCACAGATACGCAGTATTTT. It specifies CASSARVGTDTQYF.

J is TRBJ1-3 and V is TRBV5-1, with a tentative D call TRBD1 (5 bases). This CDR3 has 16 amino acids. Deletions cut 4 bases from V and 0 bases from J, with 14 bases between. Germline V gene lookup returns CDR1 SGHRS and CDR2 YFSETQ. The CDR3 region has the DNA TGCGCCAGCAGCCCCACAGGTCTCAACTCTGGAAACACCATATATTTT. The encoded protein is CASSPTGLNSGNTIYF.

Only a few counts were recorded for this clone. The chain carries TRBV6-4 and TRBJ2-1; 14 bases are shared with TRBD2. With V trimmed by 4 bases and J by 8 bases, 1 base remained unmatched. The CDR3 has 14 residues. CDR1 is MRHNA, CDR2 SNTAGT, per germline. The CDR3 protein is CASSGLAGGHEQFF. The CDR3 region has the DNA TGTGCCAGCAGTGGACTAGCGGGGGGGCATGAGCAGTTCTTC.

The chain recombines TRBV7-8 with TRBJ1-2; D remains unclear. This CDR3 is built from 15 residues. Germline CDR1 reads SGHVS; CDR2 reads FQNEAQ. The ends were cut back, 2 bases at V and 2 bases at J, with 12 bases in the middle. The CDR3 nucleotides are TGTGCCAGCAGCTTATATGGCACTAAGAACTATGGCTACACCTTC. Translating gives CASSLYGTKNYGYTF.

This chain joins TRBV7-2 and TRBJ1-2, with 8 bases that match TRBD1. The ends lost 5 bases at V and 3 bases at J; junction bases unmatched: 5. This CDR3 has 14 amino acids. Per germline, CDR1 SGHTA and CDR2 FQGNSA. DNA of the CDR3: TGTGCCAGCAGCCCAGCGACAGGGGACTATGGCTACACCTTC. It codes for CASSPATGDYGYTF. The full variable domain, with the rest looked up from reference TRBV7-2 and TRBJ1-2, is GAGVSQSPSNKVTEKGKDVELRCDPISGHTALYWYRQSLGQGLEFLIYFQGNSAPDKSGLPSDRFSAERTGGSVSTLTIQRTQQEDSAVYLCASSPATGDYGYTFGSGTRLTVV.

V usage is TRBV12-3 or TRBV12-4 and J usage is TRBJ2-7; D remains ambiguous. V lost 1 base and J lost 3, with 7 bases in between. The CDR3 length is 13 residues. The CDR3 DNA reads TGTGCCAGCAGTTTAGGGTTCGGCTACGAGCAGTACTTC. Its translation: CASSLGFGYEQYF.

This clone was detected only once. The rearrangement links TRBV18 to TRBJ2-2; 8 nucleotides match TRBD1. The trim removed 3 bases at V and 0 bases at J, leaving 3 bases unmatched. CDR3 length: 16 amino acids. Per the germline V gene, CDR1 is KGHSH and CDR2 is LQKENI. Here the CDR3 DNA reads TGTGCCAGCTCACCTCGGACAGGGACGAACACCGGGGAGCTGTTTTTT. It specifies CASSPRTGTNTGELFF.

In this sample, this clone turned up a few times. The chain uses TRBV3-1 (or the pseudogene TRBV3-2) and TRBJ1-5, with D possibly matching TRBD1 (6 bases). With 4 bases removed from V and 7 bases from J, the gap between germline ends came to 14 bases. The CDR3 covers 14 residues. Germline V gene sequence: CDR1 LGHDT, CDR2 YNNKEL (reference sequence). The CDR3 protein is CASSLGTMEQPQHF. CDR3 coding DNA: TGTGCCAGCAGCCTAGGGACAATGGAGCAGCCCCAGCATTTT.

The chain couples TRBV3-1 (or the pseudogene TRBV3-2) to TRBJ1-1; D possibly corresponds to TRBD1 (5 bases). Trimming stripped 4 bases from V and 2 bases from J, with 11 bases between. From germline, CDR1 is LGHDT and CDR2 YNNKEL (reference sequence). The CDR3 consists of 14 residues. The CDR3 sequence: CASSPRTPNTEAFF. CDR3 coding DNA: TGTGCCAGCAGCCCTCGGACACCCAACACTGAAGCTTTCTTT.